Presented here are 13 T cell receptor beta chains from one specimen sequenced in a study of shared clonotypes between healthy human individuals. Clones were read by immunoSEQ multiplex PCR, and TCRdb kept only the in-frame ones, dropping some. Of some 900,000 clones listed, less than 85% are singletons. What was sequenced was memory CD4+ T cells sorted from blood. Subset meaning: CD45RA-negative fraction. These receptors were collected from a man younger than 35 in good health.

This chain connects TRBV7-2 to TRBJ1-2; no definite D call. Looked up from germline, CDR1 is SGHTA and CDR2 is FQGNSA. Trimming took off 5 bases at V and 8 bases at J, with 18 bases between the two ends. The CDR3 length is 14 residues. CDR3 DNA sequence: TGTGCCAGCAGCCAGGCCTCTTTTGATGAAGGCTACACCTTC. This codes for CASSQASFDEGYTF.

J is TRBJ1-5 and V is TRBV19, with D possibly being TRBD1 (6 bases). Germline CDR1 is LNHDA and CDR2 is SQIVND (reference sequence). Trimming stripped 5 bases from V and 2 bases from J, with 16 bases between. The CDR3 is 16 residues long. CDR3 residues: CASSYPTGRGNQPQHF. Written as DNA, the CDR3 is TGTGCCAGTAGTTACCCCACAGGGAGGGGCAATCAGCCCCAGCATTTT.

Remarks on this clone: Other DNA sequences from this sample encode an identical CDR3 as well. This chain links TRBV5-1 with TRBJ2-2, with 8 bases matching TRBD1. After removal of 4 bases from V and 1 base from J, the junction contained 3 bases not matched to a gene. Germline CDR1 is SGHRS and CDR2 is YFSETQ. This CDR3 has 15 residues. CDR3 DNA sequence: TGCGCCAGCAGCATCGGGACAGGGAACACCGGGGAGCTGTTTTTT. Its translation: CASSIGTGNTGELFF. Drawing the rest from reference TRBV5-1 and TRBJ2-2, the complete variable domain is KAGVTQTPRYLIKTRGQQVTLSCSPISGHRSVSWYQQTPGQGLQFLFEYFSETQRNKGNFPGRFSGRQFSNSRSEMNVSTLELGDSALYLCASSIGTGNTGELFFGEGSRLTVL.

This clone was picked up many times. CDR3 sequence: CASSGTQDSPLHF. CDR3 nucleotides: TGTGCCAGCAGTGGTACTCAGGATTCACCCCTCCACTTT. The chain couples TRBV2 to TRBJ1-6; D is uncertain. Trimming pared 4 bases from V and 8 bases from J, leaving 9 bases between. From germline, CDR1 is SNHLY and CDR2 FYNNEI. The CDR3 consists of 13 residues.

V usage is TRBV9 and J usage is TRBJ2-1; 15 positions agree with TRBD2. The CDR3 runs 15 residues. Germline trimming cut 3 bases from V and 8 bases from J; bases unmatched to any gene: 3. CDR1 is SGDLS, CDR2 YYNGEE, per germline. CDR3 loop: CASSGGLAGGYEQFF. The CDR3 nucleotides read TGTGCCAGCAGCGGAGGACTAGCGGGGGGGTATGAGCAGTTCTTC.

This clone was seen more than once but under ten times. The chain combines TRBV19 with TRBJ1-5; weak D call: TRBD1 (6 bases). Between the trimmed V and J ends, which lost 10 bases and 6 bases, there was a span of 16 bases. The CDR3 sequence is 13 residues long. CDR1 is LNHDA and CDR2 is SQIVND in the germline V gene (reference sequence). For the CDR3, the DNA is TGTGCCATCGCACAGGGCTTCGGTCAGCCCCAGCATTTT. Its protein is CAIAQGFGQPQHF.

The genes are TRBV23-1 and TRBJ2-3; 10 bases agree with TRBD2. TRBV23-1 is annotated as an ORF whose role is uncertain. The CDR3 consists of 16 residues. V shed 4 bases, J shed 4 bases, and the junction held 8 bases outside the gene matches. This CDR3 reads CASSPGTSVVPDTQYF. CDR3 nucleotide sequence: TGCGCCAGCAGTCCAGGGACTAGCGTTGTTCCAGATACGCAGTATTTT.

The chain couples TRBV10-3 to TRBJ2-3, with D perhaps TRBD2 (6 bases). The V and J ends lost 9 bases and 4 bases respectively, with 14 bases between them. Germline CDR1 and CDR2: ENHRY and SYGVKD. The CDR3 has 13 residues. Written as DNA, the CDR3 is TGTGCCATTAGTCCGGGAGTTCCAGATACGCAGTATTTT. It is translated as CAISPGVPDTQYF.

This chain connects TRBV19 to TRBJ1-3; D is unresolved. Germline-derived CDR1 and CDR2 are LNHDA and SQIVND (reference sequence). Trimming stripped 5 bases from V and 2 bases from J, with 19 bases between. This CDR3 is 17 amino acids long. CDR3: CASSDLSQVMAGNTIYF. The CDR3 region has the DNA TGTGCCAGTAGTGATCTATCCCAGGTGATGGCTGGAAACACCATATATTTT.

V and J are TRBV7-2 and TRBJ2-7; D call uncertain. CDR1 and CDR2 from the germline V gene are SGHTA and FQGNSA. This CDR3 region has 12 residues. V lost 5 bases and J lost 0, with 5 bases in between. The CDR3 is CASSSASYEQYF. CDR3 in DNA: TGTGCCAGCAGCAGCGCCTCCTACGAGCAGTACTTC. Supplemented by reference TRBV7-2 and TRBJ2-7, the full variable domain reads GAGVSQSPSNKVTEKGKDVELRCDPISGHTALYWYRQSLGQGLEFLIYFQGNSAPDKSGLPSDRFSAERTGGSVSTLTIQRTQQEDSAVYLCASSSASYEQYFGPGTRLTVT.

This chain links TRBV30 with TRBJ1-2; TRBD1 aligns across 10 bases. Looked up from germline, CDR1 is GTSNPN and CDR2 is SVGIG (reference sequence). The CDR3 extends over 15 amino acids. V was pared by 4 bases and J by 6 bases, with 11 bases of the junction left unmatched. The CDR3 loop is CAWNHKTGGVDGYTF. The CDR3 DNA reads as TGTGCCTGGAACCATAAGACAGGGGGCGTAGATGGCTACACCTTC. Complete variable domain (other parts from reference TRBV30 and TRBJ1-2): SQTIHQWPATLVQPVGSPLSLECTVEGTSNPNLYWYRQAAGRGLQLLFYSVGIGQISSEVPQNLSASRPQDRQFILSSKKLLLSDSGFYLCAWNHKTGGVDGYTFGSGTRLTVV.

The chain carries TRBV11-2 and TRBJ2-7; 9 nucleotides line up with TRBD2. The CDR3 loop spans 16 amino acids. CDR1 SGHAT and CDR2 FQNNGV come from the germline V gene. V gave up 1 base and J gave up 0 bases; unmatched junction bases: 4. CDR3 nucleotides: TGTGCCAGCAGCTTAGGAGCTAGCGGGGCCTCCTACGAGCAGTACTTC. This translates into CASSLGASGASYEQYF.

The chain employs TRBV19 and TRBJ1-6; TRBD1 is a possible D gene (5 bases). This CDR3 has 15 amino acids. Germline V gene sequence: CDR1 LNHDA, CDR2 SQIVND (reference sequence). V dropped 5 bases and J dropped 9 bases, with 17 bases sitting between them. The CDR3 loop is CASSSWQGGGSPLHF. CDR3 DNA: TGTGCCAGTAGTTCGTGGCAGGGAGGCGGTTCACCCCTCCACTTT.